These 11 T cell receptor beta chains were sequenced from one sample in a study of PD-L1 blockade in urothelial cancer. Some clones are missing from TCRdb's copy, which holds only in-frame ones; the method was immunoSEQ multiplex PCR. The sample consists of 50,000 to 55,000 clones, around four fifths of them appearing once. Noted time point: pretreatment peripheral blood. This material consisted of PBMCs, taken around atezolizumab (anti-PD-L1) treatment. The receptors shown here come from a man aged 45-65 years with urothelial cancer.

The chain is built from TRBV10-1 and TRBJ2-6; no firm D call. The CDR3 sequence is 15 residues long. The V and J ends lost 6 bases and 0 bases respectively, with 9 bases between them. Germline lookup yields CDR1 WNHNN and CDR2 SYGVQD (reference sequence). CDR3 bases: TGCGCCAGCAGCCTGAAGAGCTCTGGGGCCAACGTCCTGACTTTC. Its translation: CASSLKSSGANVLTF.

The chain joins TRBV18 to TRBJ1-1; D remains unclear. V lost 1 base and J lost 0, with 9 bases in between. This CDR3 is 15 amino acids long. Germline V lookup: CDR1 KGHSH, CDR2 LQKENI. CDR3 in amino acids: CASSPQLGMNTEAFF. The CDR3, as DNA: TGTGCCAGCTCACCACAGCTCGGGATGAACACTGAAGCTTTCTTT.

The chain recombines TRBV30 with TRBJ1-4; D is possibly TRBD1 (6 bases). CDR1 GTSNPN and CDR2 SVGIG come from the germline V gene (reference sequence). The CDR3 is 15 amino acids. V was pared by 2 bases and J by 7 bases, with 17 bases between. The CDR3 region is CAWSTHQGLGEKLFF. In DNA, the CDR3 is TGTGCCTGGAGTACGCACCAGGGGTTGGGTGAAAAACTGTTTTTT.

The chain is built from TRBV21-1 and TRBJ2-7; TRBD1 is taken as the D call from the table, unchecked against the DNA. TRBV21-1 corresponds to a pseudogene. The CDR3 runs to 13 residues. CDR3 DNA sequence: TGTGCCAACCTCGAATCAGTAACCTACGAGCAGTACTTC. Its protein product is CANLESVTYEQYF.

V usage is TRBV5-1 and J usage is TRBJ2-7; weak D call: TRBD1 (6 bases). Germline CDR1 is SGHRS and CDR2 is YFSETQ. The CDR3 is 14 amino acids. Trimming shortened V by 3 bases and J by 0 bases, and 10 bases separated the two germline ends. The CDR3 DNA is TGCGCCAGCAGCTCAGACAGGATCTCCTACGAGCAGTACTTC. It encodes CASSSDRISYEQYF.

The J gene is TRBJ2-7, the V gene TRBV4-1; TRBD2 agrees at 10 bases. Germline V CDR1 and CDR2: MGHRA, YSYEKL. J gave up 3 bases and V 0 bases, and 11 bases lay outside the gene matches. The CDR3 length is 18 residues. The CDR3 sequence: CASSQDTSGAVPGYEQYF. The CDR3 DNA reads TGCGCCAGCAGCCAAGATACTAGCGGGGCTGTTCCTGGCTACGAGCAGTACTTC.

This chain uses TRBV7-9 with TRBJ2-1; 8 bases match TRBD1. CDR1 and CDR2 from the germline V gene are SEHNR and FQNEAQ (reference sequence). CDR3 length: 14 amino acids. The ends lost 1 base at V and 15 bases at J; junction bases unmatched: 11. CDR3 bases: TGTGCCAGCAGCTTAGAGGGACAGGTAGTCAACCGGTTCTTC. It is translated as CASSLEGQVVNRFF.

The chain uses TRBV4-3 and TRBJ2-7, with TRBD2 identical over 7 bases. With 4 bases clipped from V and 5 bases from J, the junction kept 5 bases outside the gene matches. Germline lookup yields CDR1 LGHNA and CDR2 YSLEER. The CDR3 covers 13 residues. The CDR3 coding sequence is TGCGCCAGCAGCCCTGGGGAGGGGAACGAGCAGTACTTC. Protein sequence: CASSPGEGNEQYF.

The chain employs TRBV4-1 and TRBJ2-7; 8 nucleotides align to TRBD2. Germline V gene data show CDR1 as MGHRA and CDR2 as YSYEKL. The trim removed 1 base at V and 5 bases at J, leaving 13 bases unmatched. The CDR3 consists of 17 residues. CDR3 in DNA: TGCGCCAGCAGCCAAGGATCCCCGGGACTAGAAGTGAACGAGCAGTACTTC. Translated: CASSQGSPGLEVNEQYF.

The CDR3 reads CASRVGTGFDEQYF. CDR3 sequence (DNA): TGTGCCAGCCGGGTCGGGACAGGGTTCGACGAGCAGTACTTC. The chain carries TRBV19 and TRBJ2-7, with 9 bases identical to TRBD1. Germline assignment: CDR1 LNHDA and CDR2 SQIVND (reference sequence). Trimming took 9 bases from V and 5 from J; bases not matched to a gene: 11. The CDR3 spans 14 residues.

The sample holds a few counts of this clone. V usage is TRBV5-4 and J usage is TRBJ2-3; TRBD1 matches 8 bases. Germline assignment: CDR1 SGHNT and CDR2 YYREEE (reference sequence). Losses at the gene ends were 8 bases for V and 2 bases for J; bases not matched to a gene: 10. The CDR3 totals 15 residues. The CDR3 is CASTNDRGLTDTQYF. The CDR3 bases are TGTGCCAGTACTAATGACAGGGGCCTCACAGATACGCAGTATTTT.